This TCR beta chain was identified during a study of T cell clonality in common variable immunodeficiency. General observations from the study: CVID subjects had higher TCRbeta clonality than healthy controls, most marked in about a third.

Sequencing was performed with immunoSEQ multiplex PCR; in TCRdb, only in-frame clones are kept and a portion is missing. The sample includes 40,000 to 45,000 clones, none of them occurring once. The CDR3 is 14 amino acids. CDR1 is SGHNT and CDR2 is YYREEE in the germline V gene (reference sequence). The trim removed 4 bases at V and 6 bases at J, leaving 10 bases unmatched. This clone was seen repeatedly, ten times or more. Its target is not known. The read falls 3 residues short of the CDR3 end, and the missing part is taken from the germline J gene. This chain connects TRBV5-4 to TRBJ2-7; 7 bases match TRBD2. The receptor was isolated from a person aged 18-70 years in good health. The material sequenced was peripheral blood mononuclear cells. The DNA read from the CDR3 is TGTGCCAGCAGCCGTGGGGAGGGGAGGGGCGAG. Translated, it gives CASSRGEGRGE. The entire CDR3 protein is CASSRGEGRGEQYF.